This T cell receptor beta chain was identified during a study of early T cells in non-severe SARS-CoV-2 infection. Study overall: Unpaired chains resulted from sequencing bulk RNA of unsorted whole blood.

As part of library construction, unique molecular identifiers were attached to individual cDNA molecules. Each CDR3 protein gets one entry after TCRdb re-called the 5' RACE reads with MiXCR. The repertoire consists of roughly 70,000 distinct CDR3 sequences, with more than 15% occurring once and the leading ten covering roughly 9%. This clonotype was seen at least ten times. Its specificity is not known. Findings of the study overall: VDJdb matches were skewed toward anti-spike CD8 T cell responses.

The sample consisted of whole blood, taken at baseline. The sequence was obtained from an adult who was a healthcare worker with PCR-confirmed SARS-CoV-2 infection or an uninfected control (not recorded which).

In DNA, the CDR3 is TGTGCCAGCAGCCAACGGACAGATAATTCACCCCTCCACTTT. It encodes CASSQRTDNSPLHF. The chain has TRBV4-2 and TRBJ1-6, with D perhaps TRBD1 (6 bases). The CDR3 has 14 amino acids. Trimming removed 2 bases at V and 5 bases at J, with 7 bases between. CDR1 is LGHNA, CDR2 YNFKEQ, per germline.